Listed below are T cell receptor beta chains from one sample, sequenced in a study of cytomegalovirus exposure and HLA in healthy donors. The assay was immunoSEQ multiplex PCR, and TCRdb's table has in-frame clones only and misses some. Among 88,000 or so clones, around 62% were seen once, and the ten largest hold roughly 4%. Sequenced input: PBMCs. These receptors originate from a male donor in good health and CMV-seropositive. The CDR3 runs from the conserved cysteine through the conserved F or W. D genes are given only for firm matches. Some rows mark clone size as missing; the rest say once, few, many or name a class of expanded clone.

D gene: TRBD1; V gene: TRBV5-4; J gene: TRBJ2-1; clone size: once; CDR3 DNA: TGTGCCAGCAGCTCAAGACAGGGAGAGAACAATGAGCAGTTCTTC; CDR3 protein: CASSSRQGENNEQFF
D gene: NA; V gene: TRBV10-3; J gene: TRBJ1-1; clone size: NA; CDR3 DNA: TGTGCCATCAGTGAGTCTGAGAGGGTAATAGCTTTCTTT; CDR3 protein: CAISESERVIAFF
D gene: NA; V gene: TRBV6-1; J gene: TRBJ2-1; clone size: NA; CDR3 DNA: TGTGCCAGCAGAGAAACCCGATCGAGTGAGCAGTTCTTC; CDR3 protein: CASRETRSSEQFF
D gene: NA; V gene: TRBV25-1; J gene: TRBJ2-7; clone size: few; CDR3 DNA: TGTGCCAGCAGTGGGCCGACAGGTCTAATCACCTACGAGCAGTACTTC; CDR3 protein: CASSGPTGLITYEQYF
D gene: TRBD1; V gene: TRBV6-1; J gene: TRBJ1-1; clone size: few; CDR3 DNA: TGTGCCAGCAGCTGGACAGGGGTGTGGACTGAAGCTTTCTTT; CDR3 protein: CASSWTGVWTEAFF
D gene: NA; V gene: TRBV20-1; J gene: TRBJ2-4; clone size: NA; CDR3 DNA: TGCAGTGCTCGGGACACCATTCAGTACTTC; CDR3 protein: CSARDTIQYF
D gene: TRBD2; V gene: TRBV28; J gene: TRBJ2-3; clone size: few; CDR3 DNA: TGTGCCAGCAGTTTACTCGACCAGCGGGACTCCACAGATACGCAGTATTTT; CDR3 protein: CASSLLDQRDSTDTQYF
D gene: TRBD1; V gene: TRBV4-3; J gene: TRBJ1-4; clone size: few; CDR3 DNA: TGCGCCAGCAGCCCATTCGACAGGGTACCAGAAAAACTGTTTTTT; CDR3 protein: CASSPFDRVPEKLFF
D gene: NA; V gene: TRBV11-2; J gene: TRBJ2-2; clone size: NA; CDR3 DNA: TGTGCCAGCAGCCTCCGTCAAACAGGGTCGAACACCGGGGAGCTGTTTTTT; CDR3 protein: CASSLRQTGSNTGELFF
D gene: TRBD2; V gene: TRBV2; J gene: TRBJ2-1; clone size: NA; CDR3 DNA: TGTGCCAGCAGCGCCCCCCCAAGCGGGAGAGTCTACAATGAGCAGTTCTTC; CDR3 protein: CASSAPPSGRVYNEQFF
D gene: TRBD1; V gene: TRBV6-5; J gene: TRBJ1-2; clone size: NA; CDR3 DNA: TGTGCCAGCAGTTACTCCCGGGACAGAGGCTATGGCTACACCTTC; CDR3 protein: CASSYSRDRGYGYTF
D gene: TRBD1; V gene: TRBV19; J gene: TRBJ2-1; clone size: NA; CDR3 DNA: TGTGCCAGTAGTACTTTTTGGGTCGGGACAGAGAACAATGAGCAGTTCTTC; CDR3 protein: CASSTFWVGTENNEQFF
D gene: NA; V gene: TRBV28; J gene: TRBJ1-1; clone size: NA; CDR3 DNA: TGTGCCAGCAGCCCCCTCGACAGGACATCGAACACTGAAGCTTTCTTT; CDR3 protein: CASSPLDRTSNTEAFF
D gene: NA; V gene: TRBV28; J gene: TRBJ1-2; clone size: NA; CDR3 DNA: TGTGCCAGCAGTAAACCTAGCGGGCGGAACTATGGCTACACCTTC; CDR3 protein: CASSKPSGRNYGYTF
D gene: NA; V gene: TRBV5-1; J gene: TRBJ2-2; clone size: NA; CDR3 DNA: TGCGCCAGCAGTTCTTGGCCCGTGGGGGGGCTAAACACCGGGGAGCTGTTTTTT; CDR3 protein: CASSSWPVGGLNTGELFF
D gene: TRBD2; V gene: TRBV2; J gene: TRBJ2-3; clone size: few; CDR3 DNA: TGTGCCAGCAGTGAACTAGCGGTCACAGATACGCAGTATTTT; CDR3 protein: CASSELAVTDTQYF
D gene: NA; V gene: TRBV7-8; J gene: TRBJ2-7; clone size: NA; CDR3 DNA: TGTGCCAGCAGCCAAAGGGGGTTAGTGTCACTAAACGAGCAGTACTTC; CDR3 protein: CASSQRGLVSLNEQYF
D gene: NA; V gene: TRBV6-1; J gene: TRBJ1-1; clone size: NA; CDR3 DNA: TGTGCCAGCAGGGAACAGGGTTACCAGGGTGAAGCTTTCTTT; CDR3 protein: CASREQGYQGEAFF
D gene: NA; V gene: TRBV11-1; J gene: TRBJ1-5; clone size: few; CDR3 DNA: TGTGCCAGCAGCTTCGGTAGCAATCAGCCCCAGCATTTT; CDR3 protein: CASSFGSNQPQHF
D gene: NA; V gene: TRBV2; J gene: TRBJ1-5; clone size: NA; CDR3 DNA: TGTGCCAGCAGTACCGGGGGACCCAATCAGCCCCAGCATTTT; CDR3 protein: CASSTGGPNQPQHF
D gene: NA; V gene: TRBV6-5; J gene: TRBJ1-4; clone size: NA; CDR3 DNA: TGTGCCAGCAGTGAAGGGGTTCTAAATGAAAAACTGTTTTTT; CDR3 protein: CASSEGVLNEKLFF
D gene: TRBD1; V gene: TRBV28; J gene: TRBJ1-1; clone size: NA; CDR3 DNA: TGTGCCAGCAGTCTAAGGACAGGTATGCCATCCACTGAAGCTTTCTTT; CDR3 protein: CASSLRTGMPSTEAFF
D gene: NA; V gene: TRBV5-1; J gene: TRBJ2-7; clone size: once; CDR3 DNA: TGCGCCAGCAGCTTCGACAGATACGAGCAGTACTTC; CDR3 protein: CASSFDRYEQYF
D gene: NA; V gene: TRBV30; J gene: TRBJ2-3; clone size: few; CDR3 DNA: TGTGCCTGGGCCGGTACAGATACGCAGTATTTT; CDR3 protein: CAWAGTDTQYF
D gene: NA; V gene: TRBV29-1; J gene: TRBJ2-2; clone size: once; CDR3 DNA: TGCAGCGTTGAACAGGGTTTGACCGGGGAGCTGTTTTTT; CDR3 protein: CSVEQGLTGELFF
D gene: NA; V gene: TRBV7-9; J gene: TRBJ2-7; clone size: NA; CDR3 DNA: TGTGCCAGCAGCCTCTACGCTAGCTACGAGCAGTACTTC; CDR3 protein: CASSLYASYEQYF
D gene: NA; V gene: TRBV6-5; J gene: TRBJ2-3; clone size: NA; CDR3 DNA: TGTGCCAGCAGTCCGGTGGCGAGGGATACGCAGTATTTT; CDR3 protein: CASSPVARDTQYF
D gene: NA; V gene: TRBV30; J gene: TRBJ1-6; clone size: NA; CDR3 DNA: TGTGCCTCGTCCGGGTCACGTAATTCACCCCTCCACTTT; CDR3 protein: CASSGSRNSPLHF
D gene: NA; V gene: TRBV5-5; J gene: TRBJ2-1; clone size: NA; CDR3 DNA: TGTGCCAGCAGCTTAACAGGTTCGGCCCATGAGCAGTTCTTC; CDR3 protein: CASSLTGSAHEQFF
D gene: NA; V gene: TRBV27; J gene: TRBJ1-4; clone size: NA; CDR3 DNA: TGTGCCAGCAGACGGAGCGGCAATGAAAAACTGTTTTTT; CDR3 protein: CASRRSGNEKLFF
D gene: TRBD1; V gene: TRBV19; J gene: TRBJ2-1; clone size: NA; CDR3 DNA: TGTGCCAGTAGTCTTGGGACAGGGGAAGAGTTCTTC; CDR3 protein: CASSLGTGEEFF
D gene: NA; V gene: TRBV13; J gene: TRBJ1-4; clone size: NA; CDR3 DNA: TGTGCCAGCAGCCGGTTCGGGGTTGAGGAAAAACTGTTTTTT; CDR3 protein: CASSRFGVEEKLFF
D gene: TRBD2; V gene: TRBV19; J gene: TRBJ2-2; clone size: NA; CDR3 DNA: TGTGCCAGTAGTACTAGCGGGAGTTTAGCCGGGGAGCTGTTTTTT; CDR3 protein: CASSTSGSLAGELFF